This T cell receptor beta chain was sequenced during a study of beta chain features in type 1 diabetes. Study-level information: Age and gender were similar between patients and healthy donors, as were cell yields. Examination spanned some 100 million sorted cells from all samples.

General study findings and limits: HLA effects on TCRB rearrangement stayed unresolved here. The naive, central memory and Treg TCRB repertoires showed an apparent similarity that was greater among patients than among healthy donors.

The CDR3 length is 15 residues. Germline CDR1 reads SGHAT; CDR2 reads FQDESV (reference sequence). V was pared by 5 bases and J by 3 bases, with 6 bases of the junction left unmatched. As regards this clone: Its target is unknown.

Reverse transcription of all isolated RNA meant that expressed TCRB transcripts were sequenced. Using immunoSEQ multiplex PCR, the repertoire was profiled, and TCRdb retains in-frame clones only, with some absent. In the table there are 390,000 or so clones, approximately 15% of which are singletons. The source material was naive CD4+ T cells from blood. The chain carries TRBV11-1 and TRBJ1-1, with 10 bases fitting TRBD1. The clonotype originates from a young man in good health. The DNA of the CDR3 is TGTGCCAGCAGCACCAAGACAGGGGGCTACACTGAAGCTTTCTTT. Encoded protein: CASSTKTGGYTEAFF.